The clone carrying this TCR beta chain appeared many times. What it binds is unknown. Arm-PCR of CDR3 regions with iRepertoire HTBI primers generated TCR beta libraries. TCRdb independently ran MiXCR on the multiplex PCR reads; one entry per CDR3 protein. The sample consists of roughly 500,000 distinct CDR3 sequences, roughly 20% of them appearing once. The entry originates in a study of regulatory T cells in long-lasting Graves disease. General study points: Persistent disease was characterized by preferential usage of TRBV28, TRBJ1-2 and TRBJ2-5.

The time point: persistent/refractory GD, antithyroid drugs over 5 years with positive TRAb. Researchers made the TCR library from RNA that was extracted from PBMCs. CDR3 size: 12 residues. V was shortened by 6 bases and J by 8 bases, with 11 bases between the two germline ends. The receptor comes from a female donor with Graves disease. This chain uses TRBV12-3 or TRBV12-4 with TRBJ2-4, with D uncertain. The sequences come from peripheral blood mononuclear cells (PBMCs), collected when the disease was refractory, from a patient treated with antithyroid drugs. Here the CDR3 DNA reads TGTGCCAGCAGCCCCACGGTGGACATTCAGTACTTC. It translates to CASSPTVDIQYF.